The T cell receptor beta chain described here comes from a study of shared clonotypes between healthy human individuals. The ends lost 9 bases at V and 8 bases at J; junction bases unmatched: 10. The CDR3 length is 14 residues. Germline loops: CDR1 LNHDA, CDR2 SQIVND (reference sequence). Among the donors, all were Caucasian adults who lived in Nashville, Tennessee. Sequencing used immunoSEQ multiplex PCR; TCRdb keeps in-frame clones, though not all of them. The table has about 490,000 clones, 60% to 85% seen once. Sample: PBMCs. The chain is built from TRBV19 and TRBJ2-1; 10 positions match TRBD2. The clonotype comes from a woman aged 40 to 50 in good health. Some clones in this sample may be carry-over from other donors' samples. This CDR3 reads CASSSGTSEDEQFF. The CDR3, as DNA: TGTGCCAGCTCCTCCGGGACTAGCGAGGATGAGCAGTTCTTC. Complete variable domain (other parts from reference TRBV19 and TRBJ2-1): DGGITQSPKYLFRKEGQNVTLSCEQNLNHDAMYWYRQDPGQGLRLIYYSQIVNDFQKGDIAEGYSVSREKKESFPLTVTSAQKNPTAFYLCASSSGTSEDEQFFGPGTRLTVL.